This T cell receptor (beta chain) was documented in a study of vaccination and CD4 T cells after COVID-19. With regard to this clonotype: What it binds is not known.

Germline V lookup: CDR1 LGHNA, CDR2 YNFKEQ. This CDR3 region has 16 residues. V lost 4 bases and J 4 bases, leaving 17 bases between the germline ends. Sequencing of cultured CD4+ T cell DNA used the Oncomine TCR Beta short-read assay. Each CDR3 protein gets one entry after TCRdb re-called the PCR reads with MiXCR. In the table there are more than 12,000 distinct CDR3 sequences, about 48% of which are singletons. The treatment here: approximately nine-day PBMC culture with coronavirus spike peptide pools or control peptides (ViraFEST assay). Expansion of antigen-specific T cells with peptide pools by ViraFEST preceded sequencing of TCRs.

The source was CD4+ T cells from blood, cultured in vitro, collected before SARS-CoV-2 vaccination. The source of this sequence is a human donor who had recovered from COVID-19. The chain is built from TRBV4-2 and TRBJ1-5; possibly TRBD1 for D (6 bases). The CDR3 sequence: CASSPAGTNSNQPQHF. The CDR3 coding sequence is TGTGCCAGCAGCCCCGCGGGGACAAATTCTAATCAGCCCCAGCATTTT.